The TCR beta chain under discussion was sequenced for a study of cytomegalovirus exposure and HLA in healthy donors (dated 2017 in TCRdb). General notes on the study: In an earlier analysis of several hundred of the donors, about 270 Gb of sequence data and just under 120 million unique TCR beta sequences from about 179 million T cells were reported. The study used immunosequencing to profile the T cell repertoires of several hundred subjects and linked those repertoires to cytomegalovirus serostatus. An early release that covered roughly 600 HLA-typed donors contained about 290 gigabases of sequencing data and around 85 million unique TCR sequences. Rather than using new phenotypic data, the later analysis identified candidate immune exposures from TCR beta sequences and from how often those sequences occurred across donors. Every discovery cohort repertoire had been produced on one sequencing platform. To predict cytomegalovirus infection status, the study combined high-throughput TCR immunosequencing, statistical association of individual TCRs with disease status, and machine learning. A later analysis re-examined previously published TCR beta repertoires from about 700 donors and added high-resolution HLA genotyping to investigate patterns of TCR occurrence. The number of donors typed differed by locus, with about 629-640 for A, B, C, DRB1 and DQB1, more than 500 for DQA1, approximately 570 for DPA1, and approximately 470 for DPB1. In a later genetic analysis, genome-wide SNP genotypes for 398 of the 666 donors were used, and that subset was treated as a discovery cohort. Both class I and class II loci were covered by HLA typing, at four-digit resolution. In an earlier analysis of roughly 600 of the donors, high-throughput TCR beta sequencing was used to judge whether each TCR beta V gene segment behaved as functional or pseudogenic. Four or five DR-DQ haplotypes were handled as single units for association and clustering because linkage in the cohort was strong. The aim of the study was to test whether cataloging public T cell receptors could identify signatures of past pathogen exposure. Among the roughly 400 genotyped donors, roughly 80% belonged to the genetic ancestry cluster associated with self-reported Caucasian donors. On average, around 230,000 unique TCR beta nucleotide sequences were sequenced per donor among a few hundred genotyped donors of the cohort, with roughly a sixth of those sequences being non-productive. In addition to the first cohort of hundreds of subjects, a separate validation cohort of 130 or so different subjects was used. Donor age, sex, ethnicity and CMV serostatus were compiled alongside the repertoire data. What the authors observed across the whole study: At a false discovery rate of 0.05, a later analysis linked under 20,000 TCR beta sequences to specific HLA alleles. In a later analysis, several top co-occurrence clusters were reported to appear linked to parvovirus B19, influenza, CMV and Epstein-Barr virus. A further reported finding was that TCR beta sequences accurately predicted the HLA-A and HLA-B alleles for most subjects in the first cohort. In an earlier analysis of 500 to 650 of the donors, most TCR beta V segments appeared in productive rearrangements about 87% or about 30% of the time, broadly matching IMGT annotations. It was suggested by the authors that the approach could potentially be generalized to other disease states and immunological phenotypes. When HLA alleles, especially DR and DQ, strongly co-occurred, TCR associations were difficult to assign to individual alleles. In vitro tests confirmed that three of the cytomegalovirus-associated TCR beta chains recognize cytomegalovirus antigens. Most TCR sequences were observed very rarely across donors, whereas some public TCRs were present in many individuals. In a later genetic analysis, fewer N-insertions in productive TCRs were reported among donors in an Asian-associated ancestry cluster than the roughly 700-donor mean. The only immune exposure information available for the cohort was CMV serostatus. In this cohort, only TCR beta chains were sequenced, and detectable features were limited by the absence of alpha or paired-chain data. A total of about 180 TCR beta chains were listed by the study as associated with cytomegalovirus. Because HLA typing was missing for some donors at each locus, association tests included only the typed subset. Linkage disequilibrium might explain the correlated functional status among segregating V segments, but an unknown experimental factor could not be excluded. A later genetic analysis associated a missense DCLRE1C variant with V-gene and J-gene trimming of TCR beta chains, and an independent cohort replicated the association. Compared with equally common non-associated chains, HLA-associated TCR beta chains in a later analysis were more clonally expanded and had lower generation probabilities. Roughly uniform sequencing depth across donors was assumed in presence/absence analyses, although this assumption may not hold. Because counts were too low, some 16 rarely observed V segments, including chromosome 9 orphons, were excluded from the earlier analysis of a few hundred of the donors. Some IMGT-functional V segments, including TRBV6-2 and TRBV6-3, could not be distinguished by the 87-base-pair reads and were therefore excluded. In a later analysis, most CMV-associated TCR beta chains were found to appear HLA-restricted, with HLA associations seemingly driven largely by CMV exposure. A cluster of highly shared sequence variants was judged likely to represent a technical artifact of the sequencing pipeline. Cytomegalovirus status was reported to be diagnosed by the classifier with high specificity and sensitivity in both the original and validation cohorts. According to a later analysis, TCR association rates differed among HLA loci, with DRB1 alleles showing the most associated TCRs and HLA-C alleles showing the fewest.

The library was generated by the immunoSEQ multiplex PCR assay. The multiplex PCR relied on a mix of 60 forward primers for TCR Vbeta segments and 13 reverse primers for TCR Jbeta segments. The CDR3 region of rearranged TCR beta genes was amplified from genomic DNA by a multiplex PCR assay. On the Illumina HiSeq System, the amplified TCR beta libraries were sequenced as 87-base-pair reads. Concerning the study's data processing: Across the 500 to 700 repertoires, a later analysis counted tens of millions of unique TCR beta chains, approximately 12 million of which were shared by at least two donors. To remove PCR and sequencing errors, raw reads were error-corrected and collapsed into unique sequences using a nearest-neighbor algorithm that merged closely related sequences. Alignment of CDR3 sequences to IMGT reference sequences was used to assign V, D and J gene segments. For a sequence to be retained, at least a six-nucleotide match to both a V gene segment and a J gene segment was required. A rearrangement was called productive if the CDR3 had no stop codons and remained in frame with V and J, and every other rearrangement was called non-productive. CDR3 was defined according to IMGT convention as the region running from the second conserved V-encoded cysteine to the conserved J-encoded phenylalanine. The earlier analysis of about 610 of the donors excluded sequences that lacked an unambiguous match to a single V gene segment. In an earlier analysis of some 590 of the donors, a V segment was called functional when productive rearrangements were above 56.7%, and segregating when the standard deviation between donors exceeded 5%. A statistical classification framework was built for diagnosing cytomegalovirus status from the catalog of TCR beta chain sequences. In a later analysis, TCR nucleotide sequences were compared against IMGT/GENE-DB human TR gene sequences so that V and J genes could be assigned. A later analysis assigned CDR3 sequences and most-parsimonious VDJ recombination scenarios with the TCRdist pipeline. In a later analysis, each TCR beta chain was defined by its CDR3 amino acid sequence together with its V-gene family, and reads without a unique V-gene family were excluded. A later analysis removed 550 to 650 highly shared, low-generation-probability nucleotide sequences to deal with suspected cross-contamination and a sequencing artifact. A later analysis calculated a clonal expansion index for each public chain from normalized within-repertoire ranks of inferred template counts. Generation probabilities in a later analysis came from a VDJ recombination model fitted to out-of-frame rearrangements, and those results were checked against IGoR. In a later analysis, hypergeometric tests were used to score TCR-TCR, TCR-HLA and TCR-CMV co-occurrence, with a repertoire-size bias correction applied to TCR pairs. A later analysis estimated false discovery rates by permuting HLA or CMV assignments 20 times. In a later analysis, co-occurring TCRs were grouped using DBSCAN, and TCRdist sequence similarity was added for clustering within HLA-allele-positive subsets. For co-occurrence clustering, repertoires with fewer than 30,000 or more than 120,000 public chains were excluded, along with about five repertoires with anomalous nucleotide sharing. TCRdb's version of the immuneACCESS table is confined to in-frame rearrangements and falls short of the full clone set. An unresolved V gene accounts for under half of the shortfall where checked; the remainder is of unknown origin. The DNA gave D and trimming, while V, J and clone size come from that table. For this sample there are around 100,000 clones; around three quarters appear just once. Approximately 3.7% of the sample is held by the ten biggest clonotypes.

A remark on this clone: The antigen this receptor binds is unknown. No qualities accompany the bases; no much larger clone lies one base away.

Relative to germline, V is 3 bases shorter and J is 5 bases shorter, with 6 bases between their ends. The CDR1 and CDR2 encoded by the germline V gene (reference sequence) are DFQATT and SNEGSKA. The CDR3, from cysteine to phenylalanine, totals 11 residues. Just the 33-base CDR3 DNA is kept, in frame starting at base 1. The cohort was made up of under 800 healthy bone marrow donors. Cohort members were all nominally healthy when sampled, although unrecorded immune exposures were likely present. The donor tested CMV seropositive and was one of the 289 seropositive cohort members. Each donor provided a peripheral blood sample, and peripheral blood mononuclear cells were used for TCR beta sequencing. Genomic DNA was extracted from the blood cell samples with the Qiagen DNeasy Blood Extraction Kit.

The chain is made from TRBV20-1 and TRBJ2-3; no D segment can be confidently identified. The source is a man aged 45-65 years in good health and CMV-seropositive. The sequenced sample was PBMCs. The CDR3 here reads CSASSEDTQYF. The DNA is TGCAGTGCTAGCAGTGAAGATACGCAGTATTTT.